This T cell receptor (beta chain) was recorded in a study of T cell changes during pregnancy in multiple sclerosis. The method was immunoSEQ multiplex PCR; TCRdb's version includes in-frame clones alone and lacks a portion of them. The table includes fewer than 20,000 clones, about 85% detected once. Unmatched junction bases numbered 10, after V lost 4 bases and J lost 0 bases. The CDR3 is 16 residues long. Germline CDR1 is SGDLS and CDR2 is YYNGEE. This TCR was sampled from a female donor with multiple sclerosis, enrolled in a pregnancy study. The genes are TRBV9 and TRBJ2-7; the match to TRBD2 covers 7 bases. Sequenced material: CD8+ T cells from peripheral blood mononuclear cells, taken after pregnancy. The DNA of the CDR3 is TGTGCCAGCAGCCCGACTGCTGCGGGAGTCTCCTACGAGCAGTACTTC. Translated, it gives CASSPTAAGVSYEQYF.